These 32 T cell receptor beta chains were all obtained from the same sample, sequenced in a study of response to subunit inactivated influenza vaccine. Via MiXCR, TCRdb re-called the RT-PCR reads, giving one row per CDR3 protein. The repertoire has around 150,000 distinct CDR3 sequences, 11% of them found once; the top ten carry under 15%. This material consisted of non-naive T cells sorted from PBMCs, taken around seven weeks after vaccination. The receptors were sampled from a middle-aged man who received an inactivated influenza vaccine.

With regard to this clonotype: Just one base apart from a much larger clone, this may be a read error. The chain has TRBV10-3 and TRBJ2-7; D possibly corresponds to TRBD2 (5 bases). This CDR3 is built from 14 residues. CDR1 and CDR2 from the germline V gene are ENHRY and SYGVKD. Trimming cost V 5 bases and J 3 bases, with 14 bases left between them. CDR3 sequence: CAISSTTSFYEQYF. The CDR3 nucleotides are TGTGCCATCAGTTCGACTACCAGCTTCTACGAGCAGTACTTC.

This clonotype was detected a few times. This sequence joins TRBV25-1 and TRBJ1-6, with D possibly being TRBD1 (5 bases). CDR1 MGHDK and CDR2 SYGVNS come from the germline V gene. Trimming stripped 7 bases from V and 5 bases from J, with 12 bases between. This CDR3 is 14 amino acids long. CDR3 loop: CASKTDSDNSPLHF. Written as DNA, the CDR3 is TGTGCCAGCAAGACAGACAGTGATAATTCACCCCTCCACTTT.

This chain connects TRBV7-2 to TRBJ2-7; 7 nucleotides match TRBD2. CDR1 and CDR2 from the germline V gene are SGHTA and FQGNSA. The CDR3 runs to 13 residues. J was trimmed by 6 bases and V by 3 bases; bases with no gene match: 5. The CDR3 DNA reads TGTGCCAGCAGCTTGGCAGGCGGGAGCGAGCAGTACTTC. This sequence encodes CASSLAGGSEQYF.

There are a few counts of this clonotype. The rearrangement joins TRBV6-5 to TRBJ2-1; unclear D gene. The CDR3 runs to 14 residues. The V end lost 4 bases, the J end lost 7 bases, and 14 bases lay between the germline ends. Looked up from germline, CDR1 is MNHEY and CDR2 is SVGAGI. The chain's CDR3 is CASSSPTDENEQFF. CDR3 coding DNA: TGTGCCAGCAGTTCCCCGACGGATGAAAATGAGCAGTTCTTC.

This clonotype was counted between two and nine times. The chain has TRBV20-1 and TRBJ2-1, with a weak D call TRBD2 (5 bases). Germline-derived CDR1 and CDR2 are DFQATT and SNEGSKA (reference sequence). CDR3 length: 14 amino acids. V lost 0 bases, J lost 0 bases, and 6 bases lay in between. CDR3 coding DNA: TGCAGTGCTAGAGACGGGGTCTCCTACAATGAGCAGTTCTTC. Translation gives CSARDGVSYNEQFF.

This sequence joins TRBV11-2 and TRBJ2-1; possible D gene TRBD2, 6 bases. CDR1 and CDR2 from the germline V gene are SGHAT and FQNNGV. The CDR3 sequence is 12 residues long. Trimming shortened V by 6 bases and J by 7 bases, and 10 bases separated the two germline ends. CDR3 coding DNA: TGTGCCAGCAGTTATAGCGGAAATGAGCAGTTCTTC. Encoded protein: CASSYSGNEQFF.

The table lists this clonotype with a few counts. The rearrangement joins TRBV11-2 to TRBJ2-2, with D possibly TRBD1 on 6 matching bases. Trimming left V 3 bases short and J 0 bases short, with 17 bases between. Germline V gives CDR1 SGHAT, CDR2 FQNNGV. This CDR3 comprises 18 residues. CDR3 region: CASSLGPVGTPNTGELFF. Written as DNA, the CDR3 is TGTGCCAGCAGCTTGGGCCCTGTGGGGACACCGAACACCGGGGAGCTGTTTTTT.

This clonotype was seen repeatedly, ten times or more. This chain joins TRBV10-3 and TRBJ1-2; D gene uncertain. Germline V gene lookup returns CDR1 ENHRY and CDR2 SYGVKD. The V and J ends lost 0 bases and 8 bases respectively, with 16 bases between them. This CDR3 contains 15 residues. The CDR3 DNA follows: TGTGCCATCAGTGAGTCCTTGGTCCGGCGTGGGGGCTACACCTTC. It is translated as CAISESLVRRGGYTF.

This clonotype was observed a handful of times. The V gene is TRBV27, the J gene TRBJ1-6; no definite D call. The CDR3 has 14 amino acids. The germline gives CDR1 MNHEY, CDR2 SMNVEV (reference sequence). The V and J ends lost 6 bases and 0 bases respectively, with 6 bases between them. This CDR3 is CASRTPSYNSPLHF. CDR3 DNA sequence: TGTGCCAGCAGGACACCCTCCTATAATTCACCCCTCCACTTT.

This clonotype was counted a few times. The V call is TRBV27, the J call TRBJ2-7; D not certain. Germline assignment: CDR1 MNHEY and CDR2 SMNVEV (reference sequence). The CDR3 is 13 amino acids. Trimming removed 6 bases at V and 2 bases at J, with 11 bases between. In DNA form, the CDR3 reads TGTGCCAGCAGGAATGGTGGAACCTACGAGCAGTACTTC. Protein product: CASRNGGTYEQYF.

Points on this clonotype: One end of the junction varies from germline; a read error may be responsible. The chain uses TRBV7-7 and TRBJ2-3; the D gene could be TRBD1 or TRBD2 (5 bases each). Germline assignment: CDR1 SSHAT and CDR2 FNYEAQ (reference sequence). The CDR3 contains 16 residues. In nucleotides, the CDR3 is TGTGCTAGCAGCCCGATATCCGGGACGCCCGGAGGAACGCAGTATTTT. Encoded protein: CASSPISGTPGGTQYF.

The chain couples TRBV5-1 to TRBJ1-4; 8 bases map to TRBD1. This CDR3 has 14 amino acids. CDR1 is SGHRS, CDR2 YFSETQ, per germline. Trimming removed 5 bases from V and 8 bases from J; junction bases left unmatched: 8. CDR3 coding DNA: TGCGCCAGCAGTCGGACAGGGTTGACCGAAAAACTGTTTTTT. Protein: CASSRTGLTEKLFF.

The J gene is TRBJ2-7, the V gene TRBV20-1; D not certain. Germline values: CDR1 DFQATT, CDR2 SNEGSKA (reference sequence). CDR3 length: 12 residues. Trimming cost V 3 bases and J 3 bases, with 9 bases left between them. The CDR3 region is CSASGSNYEQYF. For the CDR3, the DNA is TGCAGTGCTAGCGGTAGTAACTACGAGCAGTACTTC.

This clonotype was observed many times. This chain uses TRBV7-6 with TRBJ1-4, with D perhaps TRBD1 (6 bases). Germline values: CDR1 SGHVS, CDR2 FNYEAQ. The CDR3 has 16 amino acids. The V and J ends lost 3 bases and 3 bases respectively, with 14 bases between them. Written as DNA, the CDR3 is TGTGCCAGCAGCTTGGGGCAGGGGACGGCTAATGAAAAACTGTTTTTT. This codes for CASSLGQGTANEKLFF.

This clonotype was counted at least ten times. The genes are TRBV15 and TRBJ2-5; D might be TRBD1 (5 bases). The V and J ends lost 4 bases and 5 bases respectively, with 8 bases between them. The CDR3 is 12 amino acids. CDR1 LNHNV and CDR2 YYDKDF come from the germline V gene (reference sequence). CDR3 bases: TGTGCCACCAGCACCTACAGGGAGACCCAGTACTTC. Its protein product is CATSTYRETQYF.

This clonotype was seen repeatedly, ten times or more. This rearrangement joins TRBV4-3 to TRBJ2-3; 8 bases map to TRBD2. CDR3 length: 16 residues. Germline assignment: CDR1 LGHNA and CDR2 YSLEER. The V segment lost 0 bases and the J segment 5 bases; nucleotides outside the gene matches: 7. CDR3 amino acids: CASSQDLTGGVDTQYF. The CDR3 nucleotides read TGCGCCAGCAGCCAAGATTTAACCGGGGGGGTAGATACGCAGTATTTT.

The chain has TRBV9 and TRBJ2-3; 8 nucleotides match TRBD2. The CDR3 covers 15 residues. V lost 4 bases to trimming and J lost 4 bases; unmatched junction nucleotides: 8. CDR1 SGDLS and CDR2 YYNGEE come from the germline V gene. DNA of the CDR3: TGTGCCAGCAGCCCCAATGGACTAGCCCCAGATACGCAGTATTTT. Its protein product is CASSPNGLAPDTQYF.

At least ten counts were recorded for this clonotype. This CDR3 reads CASGSQARNTGELFF. CDR3 DNA sequence: TGTGCCAGTGGATCCCAAGCACGGAACACCGGGGAGCTGTTTTTT. The genes are TRBV19 and TRBJ2-2; D not resolved. V was cut by 8 bases and J by 1 base, with 14 bases left in between. The CDR3 is made up of 15 amino acids. Germline V gene data show CDR1 as LNHDA and CDR2 as SQIVND (reference sequence). Full variable domain (outside the CDR3, taken from reference TRBV19 and TRBJ2-2): DGGITQSPKYLFRKEGQNVTLSCEQNLNHDAMYWYRQDPGQGLRLIYYSQIVNDFQKGDIAEGYSVSREKKESFPLTVTSAQKNPTAFYLCASGSQARNTGELFFGEGSRLTVL.

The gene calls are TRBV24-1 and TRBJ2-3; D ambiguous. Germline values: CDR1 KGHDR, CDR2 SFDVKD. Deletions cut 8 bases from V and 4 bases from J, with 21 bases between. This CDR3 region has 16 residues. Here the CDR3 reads CATILSSRVYADTQYF. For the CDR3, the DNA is TGTGCCACCATTCTCTCAAGTAGGGTTTACGCAGATACGCAGTATTTT.

In DNA, the CDR3 is TGCGCCAGCAGCCGGGACCTCGGGGTTGAAGCTTTCTTT. It yields the protein CASSRDLGVEAFF. V is TRBV4-1 and J is TRBJ1-1; D perhaps matches TRBD1 (5 bases). V lost 4 bases and J 7 bases, leaving 13 bases between the germline ends. CDR1 MGHRA and CDR2 YSYEKL come from the germline V gene. CDR3 length equals 13 residues.

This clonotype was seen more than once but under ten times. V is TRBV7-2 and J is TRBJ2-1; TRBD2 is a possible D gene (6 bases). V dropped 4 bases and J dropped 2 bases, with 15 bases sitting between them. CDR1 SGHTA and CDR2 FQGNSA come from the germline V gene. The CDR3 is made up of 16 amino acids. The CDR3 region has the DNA TGTGCCAGCAGCTCACCCGGCGGACTACCCTACAATGAGCAGTTCTTC. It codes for CASSSPGGLPYNEQFF.

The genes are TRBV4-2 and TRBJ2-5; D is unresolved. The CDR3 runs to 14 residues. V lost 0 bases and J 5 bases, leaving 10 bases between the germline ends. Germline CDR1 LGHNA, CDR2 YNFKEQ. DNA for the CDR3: TGTGCCAGCAGCCAAGAATCTAGGTCGGAGACCCAGTACTTC. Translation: CASSQESRSETQYF.

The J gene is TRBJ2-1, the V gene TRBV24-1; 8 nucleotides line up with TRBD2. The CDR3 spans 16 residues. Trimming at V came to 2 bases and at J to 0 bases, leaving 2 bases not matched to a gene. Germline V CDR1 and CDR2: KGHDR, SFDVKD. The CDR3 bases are TGTGCCACCAGTGATTATCGGGAGGGCTCCTACAATGAGCAGTTCTTC. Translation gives CATSDYREGSYNEQFF.

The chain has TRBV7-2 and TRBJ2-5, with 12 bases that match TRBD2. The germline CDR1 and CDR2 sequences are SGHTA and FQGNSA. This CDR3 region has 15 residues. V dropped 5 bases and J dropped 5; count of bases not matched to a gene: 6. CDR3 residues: CASSQTSGSVETQYF. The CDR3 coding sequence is TGTGCCAGCAGCCAGACTAGCGGGAGTGTTGAGACCCAGTACTTC.

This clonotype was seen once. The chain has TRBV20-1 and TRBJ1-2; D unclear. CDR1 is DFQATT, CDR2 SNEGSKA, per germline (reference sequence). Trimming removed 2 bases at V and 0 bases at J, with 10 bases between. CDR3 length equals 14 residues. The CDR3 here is CSARYLAANYGYTF. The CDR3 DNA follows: TGCAGTGCTAGATATCTCGCGGCTAACTATGGCTACACCTTC.

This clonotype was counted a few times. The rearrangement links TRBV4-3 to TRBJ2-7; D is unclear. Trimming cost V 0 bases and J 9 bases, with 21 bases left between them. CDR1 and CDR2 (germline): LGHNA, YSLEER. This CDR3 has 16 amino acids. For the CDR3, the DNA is TGCGCCAGCAGCCAAGATTCGGCTAGTTTGTTCACTGGGCAGTACTTC. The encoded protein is CASSQDSASLFTGQYF.

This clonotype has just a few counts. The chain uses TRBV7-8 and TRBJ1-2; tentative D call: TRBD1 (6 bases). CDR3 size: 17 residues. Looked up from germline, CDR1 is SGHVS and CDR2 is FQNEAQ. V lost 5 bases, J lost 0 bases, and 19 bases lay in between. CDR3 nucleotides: TGTGCCAGCAGCCTGCTCATCGGACAGAAAGCTAACTATGGCTACACCTTC. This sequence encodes CASSLLIGQKANYGYTF.

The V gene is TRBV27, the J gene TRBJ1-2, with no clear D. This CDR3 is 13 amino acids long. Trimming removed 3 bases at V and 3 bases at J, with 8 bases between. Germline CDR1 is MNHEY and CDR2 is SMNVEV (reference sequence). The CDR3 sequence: CASSFLADYGYTF. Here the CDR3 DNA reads TGTGCCAGCAGTTTTCTGGCAGACTATGGCTACACCTTC.

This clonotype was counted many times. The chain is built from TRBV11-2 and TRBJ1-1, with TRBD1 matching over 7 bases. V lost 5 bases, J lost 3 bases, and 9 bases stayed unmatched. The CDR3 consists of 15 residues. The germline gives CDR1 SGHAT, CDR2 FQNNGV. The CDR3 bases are TGTGCCAGCAGCCCCATGACAGGGTGGGACACTGAAGCTTTCTTT. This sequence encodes CASSPMTGWDTEAFF.

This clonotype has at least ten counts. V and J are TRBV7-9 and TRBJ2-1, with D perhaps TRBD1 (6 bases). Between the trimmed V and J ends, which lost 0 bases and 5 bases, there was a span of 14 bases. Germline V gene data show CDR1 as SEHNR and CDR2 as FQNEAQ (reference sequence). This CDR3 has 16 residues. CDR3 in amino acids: CASSLAPGQKNNEQFF. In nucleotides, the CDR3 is TGTGCCAGCAGCTTAGCCCCAGGACAGAAAAACAATGAGCAGTTCTTC.

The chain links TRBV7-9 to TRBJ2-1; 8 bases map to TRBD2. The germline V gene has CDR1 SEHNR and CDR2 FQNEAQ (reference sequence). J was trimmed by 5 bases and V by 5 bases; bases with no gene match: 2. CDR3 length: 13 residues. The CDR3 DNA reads TGTGCCAGCAGCACTAGCGGCAACAATGAGCAGTTCTTC. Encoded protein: CASSTSGNNEQFF.

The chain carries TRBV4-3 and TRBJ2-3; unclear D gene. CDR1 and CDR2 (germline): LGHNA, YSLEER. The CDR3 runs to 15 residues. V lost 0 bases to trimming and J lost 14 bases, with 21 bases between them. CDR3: CASSQDLYGQTVRYF. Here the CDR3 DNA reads TGCGCCAGCAGCCAAGATCTGTACGGGCAGACCGTAAGGTATTTT.